This T cell receptor beta chain emerged from a study of blood T cell repertoires in COVID-19. Here immunoSEQ multiplex PCR was the method, and the copy in TCRdb shows in-frame clones only, minus some. The table lists fewer than 200,000 clones, approximately 87% of them singletons. This CDR3 contains 14 residues. Germline CDR1 and CDR2: SGHRS and YFSETQ. V was trimmed by 0 bases and J by 4 bases, leaving 10 bases between them. The clonotype comes from a woman between 65 and 79 years old with COVID-19, enrolled during active disease. This chain links TRBV5-1 with TRBJ1-1; D is unresolved. The sample taken for sequencing was peripheral blood. The CDR3 reads CASSLDEGSTEAFF. The CDR3 DNA sequence: TGCGCCAGCAGCTTGGATGAGGGTTCCACTGAAGCTTTCTTT.